The TCR beta chain under discussion was sequenced for a study of cytomegalovirus exposure and HLA in healthy donors (dated by TCRdb to 2016 to 2017). As for the study more broadly: According to an earlier analysis of 587 of the donors, 150 million to 200 million T cells yielded over 90 million unique TCR beta sequences and less than 300 Gb of sequence data. The study profiled the T cell repertoires of 500 to 800 subjects by immunosequencing and related them to cytomegalovirus serostatus. In an earlier analysis of 587 of the donors, high-throughput TCR beta sequencing was used to judge whether each TCR beta V gene segment behaved as functional or pseudogenic. A later genetic analysis took genome-wide SNP genotypes for about three fifths of the roughly 700 donors and used that subset as a discovery cohort. Rather than drawing on any new phenotypic data, the later analysis identified candidate immune exposures from TCR beta sequences and the way those sequences occurred across donors. Typing coverage varied by locus: roughly 629-640 donors for A, B, C, DRB1 and DQB1; roughly 520 for DQA1; 600 to 610 for DPA1; fewer than 480 for DPB1. All discovery cohort repertoires had been generated on a single sequencing platform. Several DR-DQ haplotypes were treated as single units for association and clustering because of strong linkage in the cohort. Across around 400 genotyped donors of the cohort, an average of roughly 230,000 unique TCR beta nucleotide sequences per donor were sequenced, and approximately 17% of those sequences were non-productive. A later analysis re-analyzed previously published TCR beta repertoires from 666 donors and added high-resolution HLA genotyping to study TCR occurrence patterns. Donor age, sex, ethnicity and CMV serostatus were compiled together with the repertoire data. High-throughput TCR immunosequencing, statistical association of individual TCRs with disease status, and machine learning were combined to predict cytomegalovirus infection status. Of the approximately 370 genotyped donors, roughly 76% were placed in the genetic ancestry cluster associated with self-reported Caucasian donors. An early release covering 550 to 650 HLA-typed donors comprised 250 to 350 gigabases of sequencing data and 85 million or so unique TCR sequences. Both class I and class II loci were covered by HLA typing, at four-digit resolution. The study aimed to test whether cataloging public T cell receptors could reveal signatures of past pathogen exposure. Besides the first cohort of about 730 subjects, a separate validation cohort made up of over a hundred different subjects was used.

The cohort consisted of some 730 healthy bone marrow donors. All cohort members were sampled while nominally healthy, although unrecorded immune exposures were likely present. The donor tested CMV seronegative and was one of the 352 seronegative cohort members. A peripheral blood sample was collected from each donor, and TCR beta sequencing was performed on peripheral blood mononuclear cells. Genomic DNA extraction from the blood cell samples was performed with the Qiagen DNeasy Blood Extraction Kit. V loses 5 bases at its end and J loses 5 bases; junction bases beyond the gene matches: 5. Taken from cysteine to phenylalanine, the CDR3 has 14 residues. Only CDR3 DNA remains: 42 bases, in frame from the first base. The germline V gene yields SNHLY for CDR1 and FYNNEI for CDR2. The paper as a whole reports these results and caveats: In a later analysis, HLA-associated TCR beta chains showed more clonal expansion and lower generation probabilities than non-associated chains that were equally common. Most CMV-associated TCR beta chains appeared to be HLA-restricted in a later analysis, and the HLA associations seemed to be driven largely by CMV exposure. In a later analysis, 15,000 to 20,000 TCR beta sequences were associated with specific HLA alleles at a false discovery rate of 0.05. For the cohort, immune exposure information was limited to CMV serostatus. In vitro tests confirmed that a few of the cytomegalovirus-associated TCR beta chains recognize cytomegalovirus antigens. In a later analysis, several top co-occurrence clusters were reported to appear linked to parvovirus B19, influenza, CMV and Epstein-Barr virus. A total of fewer than 200 TCR beta chains were listed by the study as associated with cytomegalovirus. According to a later genetic analysis, donors in an Asian-associated ancestry cluster had fewer N-insertions in productive TCRs than the roughly 670-donor mean. The classifier was reported to diagnose cytomegalovirus status with high specificity and sensitivity in both the original cohort and the validation cohort. Because the 87-base-pair reads could not distinguish some IMGT-functional V segments, including TRBV6-2 and TRBV6-3, those segments were excluded. According to a later analysis, TCR association rates differed among HLA loci, with DRB1 alleles showing the most associated TCRs and HLA-C alleles showing the fewest. Strong co-occurrence of HLA alleles, especially DR and DQ, made assigning TCR associations to individual alleles difficult. Correlated functional status among segregating V segments might reflect linkage disequilibrium, but an unknown experimental factor could not be ruled out. In a later genetic analysis, a missense DCLRE1C variant was associated with V-gene and J-gene trimming of TCR beta chains, and the association was replicated in an independent cohort. A cluster of highly shared sequence variants was judged likely to represent a technical artifact of the sequencing pipeline. Because some donors lacked HLA typing at each locus, the association tests relied only on the typed subset. Because counts were too low, fewer than 20 rarely observed V segments, including chromosome 9 orphons, were excluded from the earlier analysis of around 590 of the donors. In an earlier analysis of about 540 of the donors, most TCR beta V segments were observed in productive rearrangements about 87% or about 30% of the time, broadly matching IMGT annotations. A further reported finding was that TCR beta sequences accurately predicted the HLA-A and HLA-B alleles for most subjects in the first cohort. It was suggested by the authors that the approach could potentially be generalized to other disease states and immunological phenotypes. This cohort had only TCR beta chains sequenced, and the lack of alpha or paired-chain data limited which features could be detected. Most TCR sequences were observed very rarely across donors, whereas some public TCRs were present in many individuals. Roughly uniform sequencing depth across donors was assumed in presence/absence analyses, although this assumption may not hold.

Turning to this clone: The antigen this receptor binds is unknown. Qualities for individual bases were not recorded, and no much larger clone is one base off.

The library was generated by the immunoSEQ multiplex PCR assay. The multiplex PCR relied on a mix of 60 forward primers for TCR Vbeta segments and 13 reverse primers for TCR Jbeta segments. The CDR3 region of rearranged TCR beta genes was amplified from genomic DNA by a multiplex PCR assay. Amplified TCR beta libraries were sequenced as 87-base-pair reads on the Illumina HiSeq System. Per the original workflow: A later analysis tallied roughly 76 million unique TCR beta chains across the 666 repertoires, and some 10 million of those chains were shared by two or more donors. Raw reads were error-corrected and collapsed into unique sequences with a nearest-neighbor algorithm that merged closely related sequences to remove PCR and sequencing errors. Alignment of CDR3 sequences to IMGT reference sequences was used to assign V, D and J gene segments. Each retained sequence needed at least a six-nucleotide match to both a V gene segment and a J gene segment. Rearrangements were called productive when the CDR3 lacked stop codons and stayed in frame with V and J; all others were non-productive. Following IMGT convention, CDR3 was defined as the stretch from the second conserved V-encoded cysteine to the conserved J-encoded phenylalanine. The earlier analysis of about 620 of the donors excluded sequences that lacked an unambiguous match to a single V gene segment. An earlier analysis of several hundred of the donors called V segments functional above 56.7% productive rearrangements and segregating when the between-donor standard deviation exceeded 5%. A statistical classification framework was built to diagnose cytomegalovirus status from the catalog of TCR beta chain sequences. In a later analysis, TCR nucleotide sequences were compared against IMGT/GENE-DB human TR gene sequences so that V and J genes could be assigned. The TCRdist pipeline was used in a later analysis to assign CDR3 sequences and most-parsimonious VDJ recombination scenarios. A later analysis defined each TCR beta chain by its CDR3 amino acid sequence plus V-gene family, and excluded reads lacking a unique V-gene family. To address suspected cross-contamination and a sequencing artifact, a later analysis removed under 600 highly shared, low-generation-probability nucleotide sequences. For each public chain, a later analysis derived a clonal expansion index from normalized ranks of inferred template counts within each repertoire. In a later analysis, generation probabilities were computed with a VDJ recombination model fitted to out-of-frame rearrangements, and the resulting probabilities were checked against IGoR. In a later analysis, hypergeometric tests were used to score TCR-TCR, TCR-HLA and TCR-CMV co-occurrence, with a repertoire-size bias correction applied to TCR pairs. To estimate false discovery rates, a later analysis permuted the HLA or CMV assignments 20 times. In a later analysis, co-occurring TCRs were grouped using DBSCAN, and TCRdist sequence similarity was added for clustering within HLA-allele-positive subsets. Co-occurrence clustering excluded repertoires with fewer than 30,000 or more than 120,000 public chains, plus five with anomalous nucleotide sharing. TCRdb retrieved this table from immuneACCESS and kept in-frame rearrangements only. Not all clones are present; in checked studies, unresolved V genes account for under half, and no reason is known for the remainder. V, J and clone size were drawn from that table, and D and trimming were deduced from the DNA. The sample table holds 110,000 to 150,000 clones, of which 65% to 85% were seen once. Jointly, the top ten make up more than 0.95% of the sample.

Material: PBMCs. The rearrangement joined TRBV2 to TRBJ2-5, with TRBD2 matching 10 junction bases. The TCR comes from a man aged 18 to 35 in good health and CMV-seronegative. This receptor has the CDR3 CASSSSGGGETQYF. At the DNA level, the sequence is TGTGCCAGCAGTTCTAGCGGGGGCGGGGAGACCCAGTACTTC.